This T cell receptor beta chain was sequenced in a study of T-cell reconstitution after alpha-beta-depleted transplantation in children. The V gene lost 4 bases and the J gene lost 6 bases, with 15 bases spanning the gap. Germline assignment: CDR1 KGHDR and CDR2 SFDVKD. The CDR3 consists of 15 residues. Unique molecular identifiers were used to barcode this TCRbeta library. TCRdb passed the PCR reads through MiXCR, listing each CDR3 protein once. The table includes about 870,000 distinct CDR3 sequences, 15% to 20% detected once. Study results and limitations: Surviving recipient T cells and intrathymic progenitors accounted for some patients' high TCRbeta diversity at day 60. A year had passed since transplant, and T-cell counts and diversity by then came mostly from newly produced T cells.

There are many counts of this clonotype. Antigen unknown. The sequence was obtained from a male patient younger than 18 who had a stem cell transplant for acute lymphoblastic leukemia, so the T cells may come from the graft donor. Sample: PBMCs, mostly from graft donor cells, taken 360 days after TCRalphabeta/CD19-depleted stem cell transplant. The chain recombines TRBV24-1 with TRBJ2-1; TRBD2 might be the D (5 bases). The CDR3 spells CATSDPTTRVNEQFF. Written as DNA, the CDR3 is TGTGCCACCAGTGACCCGACAACTAGGGTCAATGAGCAGTTCTTC.